The text below deals with one T cell receptor beta chain. Its antigen is unknown. This entry comes from a study of radiation and T cells in renal cell carcinoma. Study-level information: Nephrectomy followed 15 Gy stereotactic body radiation by 4 weeks.

This CDR3 comprises 13 residues. The germline V gene has CDR1 LNHDA and CDR2 SQIVND (reference sequence). V lost 0 bases, J lost 4 bases, and 7 bases lay in between. General study results and limits: Baseline intratumoral clonotype presence is unknown without pretreatment biopsies. From baseline, blood top tumor clonotypes peaked at 2 weeks post-radiation.

The table came from immunoSEQ multiplex PCR; TCRdb's copy has only in-frame clones and leaves some out. This table holds roughly 80,000 clones, approximately 86% found once. The time point: blood 2 weeks post-SBRT. Treatment defined: 15 Gy SBRT to primary tumor, nephrectomy 4 weeks later. Serial blood draws occurred at baseline and 2 and 4 weeks post-SBRT. The sample consisted of blood, taken from a patient whose treatment included radiotherapy and nephrectomy. The source of this sequence is a woman in her 50s with renal cell carcinoma. This chain links TRBV19 with TRBJ2-7; D remains unclear. CDR3: CASSIDGGYEQYF. The CDR3 DNA follows: TGTGCCAGTAGTATAGATGGCGGTTACGAGCAGTACTTC.